These T cell receptor beta chains were read from a single sample in a study of cytomegalovirus exposure and HLA in healthy donors. Repertoires were generated with immunoSEQ multiplex PCR, while TCRdb's copy carries only in-frame clones and drops some. The table includes around 63,000 clones, around 80% detected once. The sequenced sample consisted of PBMCs. The receptor source for this set is a man aged 35 to 55 in good health and CMV-seronegative. CDR3s include the opening cysteine and the closing phenylalanine or tryptophan. The order of the fields is D gene, V gene, J gene, clone size, CDR3 DNA, CDR3 protein. A D gene is named only where the DNA matches it firmly. A clone size is listed for some rows: how often the clone was seen (once, few, many), or a class if it is expanded.

-,TRBV4-1,TRBJ1-2,-,TGCGCCAGCAGCCAAGTCGTCTCAGGGGCGACCTATGGCTACACCTTC,CASSQVVSGATYGYTF
-,TRBV2,TRBJ2-2,-,TGTGCCACCAGGATACAGATGAACACCGGGGAGCTGTTTTTT,CATRIQMNTGELFF
-,TRBV5-4,TRBJ2-3,few,TGTGCCAGCAGCCCAACTATACACACAGATACGCAGTATTTT,CASSPTIHTDTQYF
TRBD1,TRBV6-1,TRBJ2-3,-,TGTGCCAGCAGTGAAGGGACAGGGGCAGATACGCAGTATTTT,CASSEGTGADTQYF
-,TRBV7-9,TRBJ2-7,-,TGTTCCAGCAGCTCAATGACAGTCTCCTACGAGCAGTACTTC,CSSSSMTVSYEQYF
-,TRBV4-1,TRBJ1-4,-,TGCGCCAGCAGCCAAGATGGACGGCTAGCTACGGGAAAACTGTTTTTT,CASSQDGRLATGKLFF
-,TRBV19,TRBJ1-1,-,TGTGCCAGTAGTATTGGGCCCTCGGCAGCTCCTGAAGCTTTCTTT,CASSIGPSAAPEAFF
TRBD2,TRBV7-3,TRBJ2-1,-,TGTGCCAGCAGCTTCCGGGGGGACAATGAGCAGTTCTTC,CASSFRGDNEQFF
TRBD1,TRBV19,TRBJ1-5,once,TGTGCCAGTAGTATTTCTCCCCTCCAGGCCCCACGACAGGGCTTATGGCAGCCCCAGCATTTT,CASSISPLQAPRQGLWQPQHF
TRBD2,TRBV19,TRBJ2-2,-,TGTGCCAGCAGGACTAGCGGGAGTTCGCGGTTCGGGGAGCTGTTTTTT,CASRTSGSSRFGELFF
-,TRBV7-9,TRBJ2-7,-,TGTTCCAGCAGCCCCGGAGGCTACGAGCAGTACTTC,CSSSPGGYEQYF
-,TRBV4-2,TRBJ1-5,-,TGTGCCAGCAGCCAAGATTCGGCAGGGGCCCAGCCCCAGCATTTT,CASSQDSAGAQPQHF
TRBD2,TRBV18,TRBJ2-2,-,TGTGCCAGCTCACTGAACCAATTACTAGCGTTTAACACCGGGGAGCTGTTTTTT,CASSLNQLLAFNTGELFF
-,TRBV5-1,TRBJ1-2,-,TGCGCCAGCAGCTTGGACAGGGTGGATGGCTACACCTTC,CASSLDRVDGYTF
TRBD2,TRBV15,TRBJ2-3,-,TGTGCCACCAGCAGAGGGACTAGCGGGGGGGCAGATACGCAGTATTTT,CATSRGTSGGADTQYF
TRBD2,TRBV5-1,TRBJ2-3,-,TGCGCCAGCAGCTTGGGGCTAGCGGGATCGGATACGCAGTATTTT,CASSLGLAGSDTQYF
TRBD2,TRBV5-4,TRBJ2-7,-,TGTGCCAGCAGTCCCCCCCCGGGACTAGCGGGACCCTCCGAGCAGTACTTC,CASSPPPGLAGPSEQYF
-,TRBV6-5,TRBJ2-7,few,TGTGCCAGCAGTTACTCAACGGGAGGACAGTACCGCGAGCAGTACTTC,CASSYSTGGQYREQYF
TRBD1,TRBV19,TRBJ1-5,-,TGTGCCAGTTTGGACAGGGTCGGTCAGCCCCAGCATTTT,CASLDRVGQPQHF
-,TRBV7-9,TRBJ1-4,once,TGTGCCAGCGGCCCAATAATGGGCCACGAAAAACTGTTTTTT,CASGPIMGHEKLFF
TRBD2,TRBV15,TRBJ2-5,-,TGTGCCACCAGCAGAGATGCGGCTAGCGGTGGGGAGACCCAGTACTTC,CATSRDAASGGETQYF
-,TRBV2,TRBJ2-1,-,TGTGCCAGCAGTCCCAAGCCGTACAATGAGCAGTTCTTC,CASSPKPYNEQFF